This passage covers 2 T cell receptor beta chains from one sample sequenced in a study of blood T cell repertoires in COVID-19. Profiled with immunoSEQ multiplex PCR; TCRdb holds only in-frame clones, not every one. The table includes under 300,000 clones, roughly 88% detected once. The sequenced material came from peripheral blood. Receptors originate from a woman aged 25 to 45 with acute or convalescent COVID-19.

The rearrangement uses TRBV18 and TRBJ1-1; possibly TRBD1 for D (6 bases). Germline V CDR1 and CDR2: KGHSH, LQKENI. V was pared by 3 bases and J by 4 bases, with 9 bases between. The CDR3 extends over 13 amino acids. The CDR3 here is CASSPAGVTEAFF. The CDR3 coding sequence is TGTGCCAGCTCACCTGCAGGGGTCACTGAAGCTTTCTTT.

The chain uses TRBV18 and TRBJ1-2, with 9 bases matching TRBD1. The CDR3 extends over 13 amino acids. The V segment lost 6 bases and the J segment 8 bases; nucleotides outside the gene matches: 7. Per germline, CDR1 KGHSH and CDR2 LQKENI. The CDR3 loop is CASSSGQGLGYTF. The DNA of the CDR3 is TGTGCCAGCTCCTCAGGACAGGGGTTAGGCTACACCTTC.